The clone carrying this T cell receptor beta chain was counted once. Sequencing used immunoSEQ multiplex PCR; TCRdb keeps in-frame clones, though not all of them. The table records roughly 410,000 clones, roughly 90% of them present only once. The data derive from a study of blood T cell repertoires in COVID-19. CDR1 is SGHTA, CDR2 FQGNSA, per germline. The V gene end was trimmed by 5 bases and the J gene end by 4 bases; junction bases not matched to a gene: 7. This CDR3 region has 15 residues. This chain uses TRBV7-2 with TRBJ1-5; 8 bases agree with TRBD1. The sequencing sample was made of peripheral blood. The sequence came from a middle-aged man with acute or convalescent COVID-19. The CDR3 nucleotides read TGTGCCAGCAGCCAACGGACAGGGCCGAATCAGCCCCAGCATTTT. It encodes CASSQRTGPNQPQHF.